Below, 31 T cell receptor beta chains from the same sample are listed, as sequenced in a study of T cell responses to AZD1222 COVID-19 vaccine. TCRdb's table, derived via immunoSEQ multiplex PCR, lists solely in-frame clones and lacks some. The sample has about 94,000 clones; 85% to 90% are singletons. Material: peripheral blood, obtained on day 0 of AZD1222 vaccination. These receptors were obtained from an adult in good health.

The genes are TRBV6-5 and TRBJ2-7; weak D call: TRBD1 (5 bases). The germline V gene encodes CDR1 MNHEY and CDR2 SVGAGI. Deletions cut 8 bases from V and 2 bases from J, with 16 bases between. The CDR3 sequence is 14 residues long. DNA of the CDR3: TGTGCCAGCTCAACCGCCCAGGGCCCCTACGAGCAGTACTTC. Its translation: CASSTAQGPYEQYF.

The rearrangement joins TRBV6-6 to TRBJ1-4; TRBD1 might be the D (5 bases). V was trimmed by 0 bases and J by 8 bases, leaving 13 bases between them. The CDR3 is 15 amino acids. Germline CDR1 reads MNHNY; CDR2 reads SVGAGI (reference sequence). The CDR3 DNA is TGTGCCAGCAGTTACTCAGGAGGAAGGGGCGAAAAACTGTTTTTT. It translates to CASSYSGGRGEKLFF.

The gene calls are TRBV9 and TRBJ2-7; 10 positions agree with TRBD2. The CDR3 loop spans 14 amino acids. The germline CDR1 and CDR2 sequences are SGDLS and YYNGEE. The ends lost 4 bases at V and 4 bases at J; junction bases unmatched: 5. This CDR3 is CASSIGLAEYEQYF. Written as DNA, the CDR3 is TGTGCCAGCAGCATCGGACTAGCGGAGTACGAGCAGTACTTC.

The DNA of the CDR3 is TGTGCCAGTACTGGAGCGGCCTACAATGAGCAGTTCTTC. Translated: CASTGAAYNEQFF. The chain uses TRBV2 and TRBJ2-1, with D tentatively TRBD2 (5 bases). The V gene's germline CDR1 is SNHLY and CDR2 FYNNEI. Trimming pared 9 bases from V and 2 bases from J, leaving 11 bases between. The CDR3 is 13 amino acids.

For the CDR3, the DNA is TGTGCCAGCAGCTTGGGTAGCGGGCTAAACAATGAGCAGTTCTTC. Protein product: CASSLGSGLNNEQFF. The genes are TRBV7-2 and TRBJ2-1, with TRBD2 identical over 7 bases. The CDR3 totals 15 residues. Germline V gene data show CDR1 as SGHTA and CDR2 as FQGNSA. The ends lost 3 bases at V and 5 bases at J; junction bases unmatched: 7.

J is TRBJ1-3 and V is TRBV11-2, with D tentatively TRBD1 (5 bases). The CDR3 loop spans 14 amino acids. Germline V gives CDR1 SGHAT, CDR2 FQNNGV. The ends were cut back, 6 bases at V and 0 bases at J, with 9 bases in the middle. CDR3 sequence (DNA): TGTGCCAGCAGAGGGACCAACTCTGGAAACACCATATATTTT. Protein sequence: CASRGTNSGNTIYF.

This chain links TRBV7-2 with TRBJ1-3, with 9 bases matching TRBD1. CDR1 SGHTA and CDR2 FQGNSA come from the germline V gene. The CDR3 runs 17 residues. V lost 5 bases, J lost 2 bases, and 10 bases stayed unmatched. The CDR3 region is CASSLPGTGRPGNTIYF. CDR3 nucleotide sequence: TGTGCCAGCAGCCTTCCCGGGACAGGGCGACCTGGAAACACCATATATTTT.

V gene TRBV5-4 combines with J gene TRBJ2-5; 8 nucleotides line up with TRBD1. With 4 bases clipped from V and 5 bases from J, the junction kept 7 bases outside the gene matches. The CDR3 contains 14 residues. Germline V lookup: CDR1 SGHNT, CDR2 YYREEE (reference sequence). The CDR3 loop reads CASSLPTGEETQYF. The CDR3 DNA follows: TGTGCCAGCAGCCTCCCGACAGGGGAGGAGACCCAGTACTTC.

The V gene is TRBV4-1, the J gene TRBJ2-7; 7 bases line up with TRBD2. The CDR3 spans 15 residues. Trimming at V came to 2 bases and at J to 2 bases, leaving 6 bases not matched to a gene. Germline V gene sequence: CDR1 MGHRA, CDR2 YSYEKL. The CDR3 loop is CASSQPGGTTYEQYF. Written as DNA, the CDR3 is TGCGCCAGCAGCCAACCCGGGGGGACCACCTACGAGCAGTACTTC.

CDR3 loop: CASSPQPNSKGLRDSPLHF. CDR3 coding DNA: TGTGCCAGCAGCCCCCAGCCCAATTCAAAAGGTCTACGGGATTCACCCCTCCACTTT. This chain joins TRBV13 and TRBJ1-6; D is undetermined. The V and J ends lost 5 bases and 8 bases respectively, with 28 bases between them. The CDR3 runs to 19 residues. Germline values: CDR1 PRHDT, CDR2 FYEKMQ (reference sequence).

This rearrangement joins TRBV5-1 to TRBJ2-1; the match to TRBD1 covers 8 bases. V lost 4 bases and J lost 2; bases outside the gene matches: 20. CDR1 is SGHRS, CDR2 YFSETQ, per germline. This CDR3 contains 20 residues. The CDR3 loop is CASSPEGQGKTGATYNEQFF. The CDR3 nucleotides read TGCGCCAGCAGCCCTGAAGGACAGGGAAAGACGGGGGCCACCTACAATGAGCAGTTCTTC. The full variable domain, its missing parts supplied by reference TRBV5-1 and TRBJ2-1, is KAGVTQTPRYLIKTRGQQVTLSCSPISGHRSVSWYQQTPGQGLQFLFEYFSETQRNKGNFPGRFSGRQFSNSRSEMNVSTLELGDSALYLCASSPEGQGKTGATYNEQFFGPGTRLTVL.

The rearrangement uses TRBV11-2 and TRBJ1-5; D is uncertain. V was trimmed by 5 bases and J by 5 bases, leaving 10 bases between them. Germline loops: CDR1 SGHAT, CDR2 FQNNGV. The CDR3 is 13 amino acids. The CDR3 region has the DNA TGTGCCAGCAGCAAGGAGGCGGATCAGCCCCAGCATTTT. Protein sequence: CASSKEADQPQHF.

This clone was seen just once. The chain recombines TRBV25-1 with TRBJ1-6, with TRBD1 matching 10 bases. The ends lost 3 bases at V and 10 bases at J; junction bases unmatched: 6. Germline CDR1 MGHDK, CDR2 SYGVNS. This CDR3 region has 15 residues. CDR3 residues: CASSDSGQGNSPLHF. CDR3 coding DNA: TGTGCCAGCAGTGACTCGGGACAGGGGAACTCACCCCTCCACTTT.

This clone was observed once. This rearrangement joins TRBV19 to TRBJ1-5; 7 bases line up with TRBD1. The CDR3 length is 15 residues. Trimming at V came to 6 bases and at J to 0 bases, leaving 5 bases not matched to a gene. Looked up from germline, CDR1 is LNHDA and CDR2 is SQIVND (reference sequence). CDR3 in DNA: TGTGCCAGTAGGGGGACAGTTTATAGCAATCAGCCCCAGCATTTT. Its protein product is CASRGTVYSNQPQHF.

V is TRBV18 and J is TRBJ1-6, with D possibly matching TRBD1 (6 bases). V was trimmed by 3 bases and J by 8 bases, leaving 14 bases between them. This CDR3 has 15 residues. Germline V gene data show CDR1 as KGHSH and CDR2 as LQKENI. CDR3 loop: CASSPEQGRDSPLHF. The DNA for the CDR3 is TGTGCCAGCTCACCCGAACAGGGACGGGATTCACCCCTCCACTTT.

The chain employs TRBV7-2 and TRBJ2-1; D call uncertain. Germline V gene data show CDR1 as SGHTA and CDR2 as FQGNSA. The length of the CDR3 is 14 residues. Deletions cut 5 bases from V and 5 bases from J, with 13 bases between. The CDR3 loop reads CASSPFSGHNEQFF. The CDR3 nucleotides are TGTGCCAGCAGCCCCTTCTCCGGGCACAATGAGCAGTTCTTC.

The rearrangement joins TRBV5-1 to TRBJ1-1; unclear D gene. Germline assignment: CDR1 SGHRS and CDR2 YFSETQ. Trimming pared 8 bases from V and 1 base from J, leaving 12 bases between. This CDR3 is built from 13 residues. The CDR3 DNA reads TGCGCCAGTTGTCAGCTTGCGAACACTGAAGCTTTCTTT. This encodes CASCQLANTEAFF.

The V and J genes are TRBV6-5 and TRBJ1-1, with D uncertain. The germline V and J ends were trimmed by 7 bases and 0 bases, with 15 bases remaining between them. Germline lookup yields CDR1 MNHEY and CDR2 SVGAGI. This CDR3 has 15 residues. This CDR3 reads CASKLGLPLNTEAFF. The CDR3 DNA is TGTGCCAGCAAACTAGGGTTACCTTTGAACACTGAAGCTTTCTTT.

This rearrangement joins TRBV18 to TRBJ1-5; 9 bases agree with TRBD1. CDR1 is KGHSH, CDR2 LQKENI, per germline. This CDR3 has 15 amino acids. Losses at the gene ends were 2 bases for V and 5 bases for J; bases not matched to a gene: 4. DNA of the CDR3: TGTGCCAGCTCACCAACAGGGGGCGAGGATCAGCCCCAGCATTTT. This gives the protein CASSPTGGEDQPQHF.

J is TRBJ1-4 and V is TRBV15; no clear D. Looked up from germline, CDR1 is LNHNV and CDR2 is YYDKDF (reference sequence). The length of the CDR3 is 13 residues. In nucleotides, the CDR3 is TGTGTTTCCTCTGCTGCAACTAATGAAAAACTGTTTTTT. Encoded protein: CVSSAATNEKLFF.

This clone appeared a single time. The rearrangement links TRBV6-6 to TRBJ1-4; 8 bases agree with TRBD1. J lost 8 bases, V lost 7 bases, and 12 bases had no gene match. The CDR3 has 15 amino acids. Germline V lookup: CDR1 MNHNY, CDR2 SVGAGI (reference sequence). CDR3 amino acids: CASTITTGVVEKLFF. DNA for the CDR3: TGTGCCAGCACCATAACGACAGGGGTGGTAGAAAAACTGTTTTTT.

J is TRBJ2-5 and V is TRBV27; TRBD2 is a possible D gene (6 bases). Germline loops: CDR1 MNHEY, CDR2 SMNVEV (reference sequence). The CDR3 extends over 15 amino acids. The ends were cut back, 5 bases at V and 7 bases at J, with 20 bases in the middle. The CDR3 DNA reads as TGTGCCAGCAGTCTCCGGGCCCCGGGGGACGGGACCCAGTACTTC. It encodes CASSLRAPGDGTQYF.

The CDR3 nucleotides are TGTGCCAGCCGAGAGCGGGGGTACGAGCAGTACTTC. Its protein product is CASRERGYEQYF. The chain employs TRBV2 and TRBJ2-7; TRBD2 matches at 8 bases. The CDR3 contains 12 residues. Germline lookup yields CDR1 SNHLY and CDR2 FYNNEI. V was pared by 8 bases and J by 4 bases, with 4 bases of the junction left unmatched.

This clone occurred many times. The V and J genes are TRBV6-4 and TRBJ2-3; TRBD2 aligns across 11 bases. Germline loops: CDR1 MRHNA, CDR2 SNTAGT. The CDR3 is 14 residues long. Trimming cost V 4 bases and J 4 bases; bases outside gene matches: 1. The CDR3 DNA follows: TGTGCCAGCAGTGTTAGCGGGGGGGCAGATACGCAGTATTTT. As protein: CASSVSGGADTQYF.

V usage is TRBV27 and J usage is TRBJ1-1, with TRBD1 matching 8 bases. There are 16 residues in the CDR3. V dropped 6 bases and J dropped 3; count of bases not matched to a gene: 12. Germline CDR1 reads MNHEY; CDR2 reads SMNVEV (reference sequence). The CDR3 region has the DNA TGTGCCAGCAGCCCCGGGGCAGGGGGCGCGTACACTGAAGCTTTCTTT. Translating it yields CASSPGAGGAYTEAFF.

Here the CDR3 reads CASSEGRGVLTF. Written as DNA, the CDR3 is TGTGCCAGCAGCGAGGGACGGGGCGTCCTGACTTTC. V is TRBV9 and J is TRBJ2-6; D may match TRBD1 or TRBD2 (5 bases each). Germline values: CDR1 SGDLS, CDR2 YYNGEE. The V end was cut by 3 bases, the J end by 12 bases, with 10 bases between. CDR3 length equals 12 residues. The variable domain in full, with the rest retrieved from reference TRBV9 and TRBJ2-6, is DSGVTQTPKHLITATGQRVTLRCSPRSGDLSVYWYQQSLDQGLQFLIQYYNGEERAKGNILERFSAQQFPDLHSELNLSSLELGDSALYFCASSEGRGVLTFGAGSRLTVL.

V is TRBV12-3 or TRBV12-4 and J is TRBJ2-3; D gene uncertain. V was cut by 7 bases and J by 6 bases, with 11 bases left in between. The CDR3 length is 12 residues. CDR3 amino acids: CASKALGDTQYF. CDR3 nucleotides: TGTGCCAGCAAGGCTTTGGGGGATACGCAGTATTTT.

Details on this clone: Other nucleotide sequences from this sample produce the same CDR3. The genes are TRBV5-1 and TRBJ1-1; D unresolved. The CDR3 covers 14 residues. V lost 0 bases and J 2 bases, leaving 8 bases between the germline ends. Germline assignment: CDR1 SGHRS and CDR2 YFSETQ. The CDR3 reads CASSLDRGNTEAFF. The CDR3 nucleotides read TGCGCCAGCAGCTTGGATCGCGGAAACACTGAAGCTTTCTTT.

The genes are TRBV7-2 and TRBJ2-1; D not resolved. The V and J ends lost 2 bases and 5 bases respectively, with 7 bases between them. CDR3 length equals 13 residues. CDR1 and CDR2 from the germline V gene are SGHTA and FQGNSA. CDR3 sequence: CASSLMRDNEQFF. In DNA, the CDR3 is TGTGCCAGCAGCTTAATGCGCGACAATGAGCAGTTCTTC.

This clone was seen a few times. The chain combines TRBV2 with TRBJ1-6; D not certain. CDR1 is SNHLY and CDR2 is FYNNEI in the germline V gene. The CDR3 runs to 15 residues. Trimming removed 2 bases at V and 7 bases at J, with 12 bases between. In DNA, the CDR3 is TGTGCCAGCAGTGAAACTAACAGCCAGAATTCACCCCTCCACTTT. Translating it yields CASSETNSQNSPLHF. The full variable domain, completed using reference TRBV2 and TRBJ1-6, is EPEVTQTPSHQVTQMGQEVILRCVPISNHLYFYWYRQILGQKVEFLVSFYNNEISEKSEIFDDQFSVERPDGSNFTLKIRSTKLEDSAMYFCASSETNSQNSPLHFGNGTRLTVT.

The V gene is TRBV3-1 (or the pseudogene TRBV3-2), the J gene TRBJ2-5; perhaps TRBD2 as D (7 bases). Germline-derived CDR1 and CDR2 are LGHDT and YNNKEL (reference sequence). Trimming left V 0 bases short and J 3 bases short, with 23 bases between. The CDR3 loop spans 19 amino acids. The CDR3 DNA follows: TGTGCCAGCAGCCAAGATTTGGCGGGGGCGATAGGTGGGAAAGAGACCCAGTACTTC. Its translation: CASSQDLAGAIGGKETQYF.